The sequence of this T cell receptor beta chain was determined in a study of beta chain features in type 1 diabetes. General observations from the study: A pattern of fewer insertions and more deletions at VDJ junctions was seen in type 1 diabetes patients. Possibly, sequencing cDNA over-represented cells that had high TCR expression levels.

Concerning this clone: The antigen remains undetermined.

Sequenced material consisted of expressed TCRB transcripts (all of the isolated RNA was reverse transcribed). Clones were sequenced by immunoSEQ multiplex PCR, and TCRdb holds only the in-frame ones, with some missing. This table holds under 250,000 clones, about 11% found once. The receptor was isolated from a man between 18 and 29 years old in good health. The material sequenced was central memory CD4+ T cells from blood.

The CDR3 bases are TGTGCCAGCAGCTCGACAGGACTGACCTACGAGCAGTACTTC. This translates into CASSSTGLTYEQYF. The chain couples TRBV7-2 to TRBJ2-5; perhaps TRBD1 as D (6 bases). Judging by the DNA end, TRBJ2-7 fits better; the J call may be wrong. The CDR3 extends over 14 amino acids. CDR1 and CDR2 (germline): SGHTA, FQGNSA.